Listed below are T cell receptor beta chains from one sample, sequenced in a study of CD8+ T cells in alopecia areata. Profiled with immunoSEQ multiplex PCR; TCRdb holds only in-frame clones, not every one. Of some 150,000 clones listed, approximately 86% are singletons. The sequencing used CD8+ T cells sorted from blood, collected at week 4, from a patient treated with tofacitinib. The receptors derive from a human donor with alopecia areata. CDR3s leave out the opening cysteine and the closing phenylalanine or tryptophan. Some rows have no size entry. The others give once, few or many, or a class for an expanded clone.

v_gene	abundance	j_gene	CDR3aa
TRBV9	few	TRBJ1-5	ASSIGPATNQPQH
TRBV5-1	once	TRBJ2-7	ASSLELTWASGGDREQY
TRBV15	NA	TRBJ2-1	ATSRETVRLGQF
TRBV27	NA	TRBJ2-5	ASSPNRGGETQY
TRBV30	NA	TRBJ2-5	AWSWAVGETQY
TRBV6-5	NA	TRBJ1-1	ASSYAPDRGNTEAF
TRBV7-9	NA	TRBJ2-5	ASSHTQVETQY
TRBV4-1	NA	TRBJ2-3	ASSQELADTQY
TRBV2	NA	TRBJ1-1	ASSSLWGEAF
TRBV7-9	NA	TRBJ2-5	ASSSWTGEETQY
TRBV6-5	NA	TRBJ1-1	ASSYSGTLAGTEAF
TRBV29-1	NA	TRBJ2-3	SVLGQGKTDTQY
TRBV29-1	NA	TRBJ1-1	SVAQMGEGTEAF
TRBV25-1	NA	TRBJ1-4	ASSEFGAGHEKLF
TRBV27	NA	TRBJ2-2	ASSRTSGSLITGELF
TRBV6-4	NA	TRBJ1-1	ASSEDTYTEAF
TRBV5-4	NA	TRBJ2-7	ASSSRTGEPEQY
TRBV30	few	TRBJ1-3	AWRISDSSGNTIY